A single sample is the source of the 28 T cell receptor beta chains below, sequenced in a study of memory CD4+ T cells and cytomegalovirus serostatus. The protocol was immunoSEQ multiplex PCR, while the TCRdb copy is restricted to in-frame clones and leaves out a portion. The table has about 75,000 clones, around 80% seen once; the top ten hold just over 2.5%. The sort gate was single viable CD3+CD4+CD8-CD45RO+ cells for memory CD4+ T cells. Sequenced sample: memory CD4+ T cells from blood. These receptors all stem from an adult in good health and CMV-seropositive.

This clone was seen a handful of times. This chain connects TRBV28 to TRBJ1-2, with TRBD1 matching 7 bases. CDR3 length equals 15 residues. V lost 8 bases, J lost 5 bases, and 14 bases stayed unmatched. Germline CDR1 is MDHEN and CDR2 is SYDVKM. In DNA, the CDR3 is TGTGCCAGCCTTGAATCGGACAGGCTACCTTATGGCTACACCTTC. Amino acid sequence: CASLESDRLPYGYTF.

This chain joins TRBV5-4 and TRBJ2-3; unclear D gene. The CDR3 loop spans 12 amino acids. From germline, CDR1 is SGHNT and CDR2 YYREEE (reference sequence). Trimming cost V 7 bases and J 4 bases, with 10 bases left between them. The CDR3 region is CASSRGPDTQYF. As DNA, the CDR3 is TGTGCCAGCTCTCGCGGCCCAGATACGCAGTATTTT.

This clone has more than one count but fewer than ten. DNA of the CDR3: TGTGCCACCCATTCCCCAGGATTAAACACTGAAGCTTTCTTT. Amino acids: CATHSPGLNTEAFF. This chain links TRBV19 with TRBJ1-1, with unresolved D. Between the trimmed V and J ends, which lost 10 bases and 2 bases, there was a span of 17 bases. The germline V gene has CDR1 LNHDA and CDR2 SQIVND (reference sequence). This CDR3 is built from 14 residues.

Here the CDR3 DNA reads TGTGCCAGCAGCCAAGCGAGAGGACAGGGGATGAGGGCTTTCTTT. As protein: CASSQARGQGMRAFF. The chain has TRBV14 and TRBJ1-1, with 9 bases lining up with TRBD1. J gave up 11 bases and V 1 base, and 11 bases lay outside the gene matches. The V gene's germline CDR1 is SGHDN and CDR2 FVKESK. The CDR3 loop spans 15 amino acids.

The chain has TRBV12-5 and TRBJ1-5; D is undetermined. The ends were cut back, 0 bases at V and 14 bases at J, with 11 bases in the middle. Germline V lookup: CDR1 LGHNT, CDR2 FRNRAP. The CDR3 runs 12 residues. The CDR3 coding sequence is TGTGCTAGTGGTTTGGTCCCAGGACCAGAGCATTTT. Its protein is CASGLVPGPEHF.

V is TRBV6-4 and J is TRBJ2-7; 11 nucleotides agree with TRBD2. The V and J ends lost 6 bases and 1 base, in that order; junction bases with no gene match: 14. CDR1 is MRHNA, CDR2 SNTAGT, per germline. The CDR3 runs to 18 residues. The CDR3 coding sequence is TGTGCCAGCAGGCCCACCGGGACTAGCGGCCAAATATCCTACGAGCAGTACGTC. Its protein is CASRPTGTSGQISYEQYV.

The rearrangement uses TRBV28 and TRBJ1-2, with 9 positions matching TRBD1. CDR1 is MDHEN and CDR2 is SYDVKM in the germline V gene. CDR3 length: 16 residues. The V and J ends lost 4 bases and 1 base, in that order; junction bases with no gene match: 7. CDR3 DNA: TGTGCCAGCAGTTCAACCGGGACAGGGATTAACTATGGCTACACCTTC. Protein product: CASSSTGTGINYGYTF.

The V gene is TRBV6-5, the J gene TRBJ1-2, with 7 positions matching TRBD1. The V and J ends lost 6 bases and 6 bases, in that order; junction bases with no gene match: 7. The CDR3 consists of 13 residues. Germline V gives CDR1 MNHEY, CDR2 SVGAGI. The DNA of the CDR3 is TGTGCCAGCAGATCAGGGGGTGGGGATGGCTACACCTTC. Protein: CASRSGGGDGYTF.

The chain couples TRBV27 to TRBJ1-4; the D is unclear. This CDR3 has 14 residues. Trimming cost V 6 bases and J 8 bases, with 16 bases left between them. Germline CDR1 MNHEY, CDR2 SMNVEV (reference sequence). The CDR3 sequence: CASSRGISGEKLFF. The CDR3 coding sequence is TGTGCCAGCAGCCGAGGGATATCGGGGGAAAAACTGTTTTTT.

The J gene is TRBJ1-4, the V gene TRBV5-6; maybe TRBD1 (6 bases). The CDR3 runs to 15 residues. Trimming shortened V by 3 bases and J by 0 bases, and 9 bases separated the two germline ends. Germline V gene data show CDR1 as SGHDT and CDR2 as YYEEEE. The CDR3 DNA follows: TGTGCCAGCAGCTCCCCAGGGGCAACTAATGAAAAACTGTTTTTT. This codes for CASSSPGATNEKLFF.

V usage is TRBV9 and J usage is TRBJ1-2; no reliable D call. The CDR3 has 15 residues. Between the trimmed V and J ends, which lost 0 bases and 2 bases, there was a span of 11 bases. CDR1 SGDLS and CDR2 YYNGEE come from the germline V gene. The CDR3 DNA reads as TGTGCCAGCAGCGTAGCTCTTGGCGGAAACTATGGCTACACCTTC. The encoded protein is CASSVALGGNYGYTF.

J is TRBJ2-5 and V is TRBV5-1, with 8 nucleotides matching TRBD1. Germline V lookup: CDR1 SGHRS, CDR2 YFSETQ. Trimming took 1 base from V and 1 from J; bases not matched to a gene: 9. The CDR3 covers 17 residues. The CDR3 is CASSLTWQGAIQETQYF. DNA of the CDR3: TGCGCCAGCAGCTTGACTTGGCAGGGGGCAATCCAAGAGACCCAGTACTTC.

A few counts support this clone. CDR3 bases: TGTGCCAGCACCCCCCGGGCAGCAAGAGACTACGAGCAGTACTTC. It yields the protein CASTPRAARDYEQYF. The rearrangement joins TRBV28 to TRBJ2-7; D is undetermined. The CDR3 runs to 15 residues. The germline V and J ends were trimmed by 7 bases and 3 bases, with 19 bases remaining between them. CDR1 and CDR2 (germline): MDHEN, SYDVKM.

The chain carries TRBV13 and TRBJ1-1; D unclear. The V end was cut by 4 bases, the J end by 4 bases, with 4 bases between. This CDR3 is 11 amino acids long. Germline-derived CDR1 and CDR2 are PRHDT and FYEKMQ (reference sequence). The CDR3 here is CASSYVTEAFF. The CDR3, as DNA: TGTGCCAGCAGCTATGTCACTGAAGCTTTCTTT.

The genes are TRBV11-2 and TRBJ1-1; 9 positions agree with TRBD1. V lost 0 bases, J lost 4 bases, and 3 bases stayed unmatched. CDR3 length equals 15 residues. Germline V gene data show CDR1 as SGHAT and CDR2 as FQNNGV. CDR3 sequence: CASSLDVTGGTEAFF. In DNA, the CDR3 is TGTGCCAGCAGCTTAGATGTGACAGGGGGCACTGAAGCTTTCTTT.

CDR3 sequence (DNA): TGTGCCAGCAGCCTGGGACCCCATCGTAGCGGGGAGCTGTTTTTT. It encodes CASSLGPHRSGELFF. The chain has TRBV5-6 and TRBJ2-2; either TRBD1 or TRBD2 may supply D (5 bases each). The CDR3 consists of 15 residues. CDR1 is SGHDT, CDR2 YYEEEE, per germline. V was pared by 4 bases and J by 7 bases, with 17 bases between.

This sequence joins TRBV9 and TRBJ1-1; no clear D. V was clipped by 3 bases and J by 1 base, with 10 bases between them. The CDR3 covers 14 residues. Germline V gene lookup returns CDR1 SGDLS and CDR2 YYNGEE. DNA of the CDR3: TGTGCCAGCAGCGCCGGAATTTGGAACACTGAAGCTTTCTTT. Encoded protein: CASSAGIWNTEAFF.

This chain joins TRBV4-1 and TRBJ2-7, with D maybe TRBD2 (5 bases). V was pared by 2 bases and J by 4 bases, with 12 bases between. Germline V CDR1 and CDR2: MGHRA, YSYEKL. The CDR3 spans 14 residues. CDR3 amino acids: CASSQLAGSYEQYF. In nucleotides, the CDR3 is TGCGCCAGCAGCCAATTGGCGGGCTCTTACGAGCAGTACTTC.

This clone was counted a few times. This chain uses TRBV11-2 with TRBJ2-7, with D possibly TRBD2 on 7 matching bases. The CDR3 extends over 14 amino acids. Germline V gene sequence: CDR1 SGHAT, CDR2 FQNNGV. V shed 3 bases and J shed 7 bases, with 16 bases lying between them. Here the CDR3 reads CASSLEGGVREQYF. For the CDR3, the DNA is TGTGCCAGCAGCTTGGAGGGGGGGGTGAGGGAGCAGTACTTC.

The rearrangement joins TRBV5-6 to TRBJ2-5, with 11 positions matching TRBD2. The CDR3 length is 16 residues. V dropped 0 bases and J dropped 5; count of bases not matched to a gene: 6. The germline gives CDR1 SGHDT, CDR2 YYEEEE. The CDR3 DNA reads as TGTGCCAGCAGCTTGGGATCTAGCGGGGGGTTGGAGACCCAGTACTTC. Protein: CASSLGSSGGLETQYF. The whole variable domain, remainder taken from reference TRBV5-6 and TRBJ2-5, is DAGVTQSPTHLIKTRGQQVTLRCSPKSGHDTVSWYQQALGQGPQFIFQYYEEEERQRGNFPDRFSGHQFPNYSSELNVNALLLGDSALYLCASSLGSSGGLETQYFGPGTRLLVL.

The V and J genes are TRBV7-2 and TRBJ1-3, with 8 bases that match TRBD1. The CDR3 totals 15 residues. Germline V gives CDR1 SGHTA, CDR2 FQGNSA. V dropped 3 bases and J dropped 4; count of bases not matched to a gene: 5. CDR3: CASSLPTGVGNTIYF. The CDR3, as DNA: TGTGCCAGCAGCTTGCCGACAGGGGTGGGAAACACCATATATTTT.

The gene calls are TRBV6-1 and TRBJ2-3, with 9 bases aligning to TRBD1. The ends lost 7 bases at V and 4 bases at J; junction bases unmatched: 9. The CDR3 is 15 residues long. In germline, CDR1 is MNHNS, CDR2 SASEGT. CDR3 sequence (DNA): TGTGCCAGCAAAGGAGACGGACAGGGGTCAGATACGCAGTATTTT. Protein sequence: CASKGDGQGSDTQYF.

This clone was seen just once. The chain joins TRBV6-6 to TRBJ1-1; no clear D. This CDR3 contains 10 residues. Germline assignment: CDR1 MNHNY and CDR2 SVGAGI (reference sequence). V was cut by 2 bases and J by 8 bases, with 3 bases left in between. Written as DNA, the CDR3 is TGTGCCAGCAGTTACAGGGAAGCTTTCTTT. Translation gives CASSYREAFF.

The chain carries TRBV4-1 and TRBJ2-3; TRBD2 matches 7 bases. Per the germline V gene, CDR1 is MGHRA and CDR2 is YSYEKL. The CDR3 runs 17 residues. The J segment lost 2 bases and the V segment lost 3 bases, leaving 11 bases of the junction unmatched. CDR3 protein: CASSQIRLASPTDTQYF. CDR3 coding DNA: TGCGCCAGCAGCCAGATCAGACTAGCCAGCCCCACAGATACGCAGTATTTT.

The V call is TRBV2, the J call TRBJ2-7; TRBD2 matches at 9 bases. This CDR3 comprises 15 residues. CDR1 and CDR2 from the germline V gene are SNHLY and FYNNEI. The ends lost 5 bases at V and 3 bases at J; junction bases unmatched: 8. CDR3 residues: CASSLAGAEVYEQYF. DNA of the CDR3: TGTGCCAGCAGTTTAGCGGGGGCGGAGGTCTACGAGCAGTACTTC.

The chain has TRBV7-2 and TRBJ1-6; 10 bases map to TRBD1. The germline V gene has CDR1 SGHTA and CDR2 FQGNSA. The CDR3 sequence is 19 residues long. The V gene end was trimmed by 0 bases and the J gene end by 1 base; junction bases not matched to a gene: 6. The CDR3 protein is CASSLAGQGTNSYNSPLHF. CDR3 bases: TGTGCCAGCAGCTTAGCGGGACAGGGGACAAATTCCTATAATTCACCCCTCCACTTT.

The CDR3 sequence is CASSPSRDRGTNYGYTF. CDR3 sequence (DNA): TGTGCCAGCAGTCCGTCCCGGGACAGGGGTACTAACTATGGCTACACCTTC. This chain joins TRBV27 and TRBJ1-2; the match to TRBD1 covers 10 bases. Germline V lookup: CDR1 MNHEY, CDR2 SMNVEV (reference sequence). The CDR3 is made up of 17 amino acids. The trim removed 5 bases at V and 0 bases at J, leaving 9 bases unmatched.

This chain links TRBV7-2 with TRBJ2-1; 9 nucleotides align to TRBD1. From germline, CDR1 is SGHTA and CDR2 FQGNSA. V lost 5 bases, J lost 6 bases, and 11 bases stayed unmatched. The CDR3 is made up of 16 amino acids. The CDR3 DNA follows: TGTGCCAGCAGCCCTCCCGGGACAGGGTTCTCCAATGAGCAGTTCTTC. Protein product: CASSPPGTGFSNEQFF.